The clone carrying this TCR beta chain was picked up one time. There are 17 residues in the CDR3. Enrolled during active infection, Seattle patients were then followed longitudinally. This entry belongs to a study of blood T cell repertoires in COVID-19. Study information: COVID-19 samples collected from the United States, Italy and Spain covered acute and convalescent phases. In each case, the material was cDNA or gDNA derived from T cells, B-cell-depleted T cells, or PBMCs.

How the authors handled the data: Scientists estimated how many nucleated cells there were by amplifying reference gene primers. Profiled with immunoSEQ multiplex PCR; TCRdb holds only in-frame clones, not every one. V and J calls and clone size are as listed in that table; D and trimming were resolved from the DNA. The sample shows about 73,000 clones, more than 70% of them seen only once. The V call is TRBV21-1, the J call TRBJ1-6. TRBV21-1 counts as a pseudogene. The sequence was collected from a man aged 70 or older with COVID-19, enrolled during active disease. Sequenced: peripheral blood. The CDR3 protein is CASSKRASGQGNSPLHF. CDR3 nucleotide sequence: TGTGCCAGCAGCAAAAGGGCGAGCGGGCAGGGCAATTCACCCCTCCACTTT.